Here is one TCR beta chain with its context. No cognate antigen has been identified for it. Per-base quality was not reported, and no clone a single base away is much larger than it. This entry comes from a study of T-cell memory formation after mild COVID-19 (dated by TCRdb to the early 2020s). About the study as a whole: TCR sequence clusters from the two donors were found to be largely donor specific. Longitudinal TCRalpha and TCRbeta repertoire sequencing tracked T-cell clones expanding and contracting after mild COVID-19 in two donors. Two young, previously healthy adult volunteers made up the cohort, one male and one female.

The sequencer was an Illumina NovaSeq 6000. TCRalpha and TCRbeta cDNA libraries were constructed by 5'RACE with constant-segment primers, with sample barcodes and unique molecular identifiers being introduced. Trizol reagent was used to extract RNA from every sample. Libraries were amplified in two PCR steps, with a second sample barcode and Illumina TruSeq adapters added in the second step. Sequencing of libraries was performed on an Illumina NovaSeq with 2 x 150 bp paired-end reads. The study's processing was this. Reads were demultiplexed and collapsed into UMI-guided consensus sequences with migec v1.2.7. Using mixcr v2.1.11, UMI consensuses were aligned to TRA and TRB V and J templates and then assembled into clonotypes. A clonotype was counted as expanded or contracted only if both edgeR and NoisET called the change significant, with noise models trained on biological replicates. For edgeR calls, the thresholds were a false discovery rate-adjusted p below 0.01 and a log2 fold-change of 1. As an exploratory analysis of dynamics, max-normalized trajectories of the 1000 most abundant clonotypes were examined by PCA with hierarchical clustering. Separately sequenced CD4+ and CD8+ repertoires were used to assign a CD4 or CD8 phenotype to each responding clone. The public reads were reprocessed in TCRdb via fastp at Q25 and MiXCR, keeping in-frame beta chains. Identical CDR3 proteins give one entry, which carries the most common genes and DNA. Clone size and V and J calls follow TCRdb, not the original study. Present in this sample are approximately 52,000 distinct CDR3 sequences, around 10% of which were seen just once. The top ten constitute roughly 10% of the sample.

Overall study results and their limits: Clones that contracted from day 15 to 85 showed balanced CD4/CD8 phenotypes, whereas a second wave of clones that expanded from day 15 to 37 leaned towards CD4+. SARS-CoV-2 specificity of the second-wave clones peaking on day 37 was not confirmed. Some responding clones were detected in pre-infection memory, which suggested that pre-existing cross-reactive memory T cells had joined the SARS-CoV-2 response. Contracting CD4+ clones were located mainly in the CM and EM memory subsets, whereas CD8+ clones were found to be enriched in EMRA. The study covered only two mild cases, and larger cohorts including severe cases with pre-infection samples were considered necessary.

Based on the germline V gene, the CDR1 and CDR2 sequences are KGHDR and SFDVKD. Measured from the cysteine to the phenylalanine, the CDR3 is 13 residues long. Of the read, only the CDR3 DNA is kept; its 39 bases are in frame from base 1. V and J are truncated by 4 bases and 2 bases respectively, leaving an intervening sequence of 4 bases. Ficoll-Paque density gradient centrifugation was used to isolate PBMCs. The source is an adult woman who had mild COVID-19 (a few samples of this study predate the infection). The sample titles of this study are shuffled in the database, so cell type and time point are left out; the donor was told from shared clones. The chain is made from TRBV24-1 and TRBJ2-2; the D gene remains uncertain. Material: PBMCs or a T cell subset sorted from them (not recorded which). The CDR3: CATSEYNTGELFF. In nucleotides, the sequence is TGTGCCACCAGTGAGTACAACACCGGGGAGCTGTTTTTT.